A single sample is the source of the 25 T cell receptor beta chains below, sequenced in a study of T cell changes during pregnancy in multiple sclerosis. Sequencing used immunoSEQ multiplex PCR; TCRdb keeps in-frame clones, though not all of them. Here the sample spans more than 55,000 clones, about 90% being singletons. The specimen comprised peripheral blood, sampled in the third trimester of pregnancy. These receptors originate from a female donor in good health, enrolled as a control in a pregnancy study.

V and J are TRBV10-3 and TRBJ1-5; D gene unclear. The germline V gene encodes CDR1 ENHRY and CDR2 SYGVKD. V was shortened by 0 bases and J by 0 bases, with 6 bases between the two germline ends. The CDR3 has 15 residues. The CDR3 DNA reads TGTGCCATCAGTGAGTCAACAGATAGCAATCAGCCCCAGCATTTT. Amino acid sequence: CAISESTDSNQPQHF.

CDR3 DNA: TGTGCCACCCAGGGACAGGGGATATATGGCTACACCTTC. This codes for CATQGQGIYGYTF. The gene calls are TRBV2 and TRBJ1-2; 10 bases are shared with TRBD1. Germline CDR1 is SNHLY and CDR2 is FYNNEI. The length of the CDR3 is 13 residues. With 10 bases clipped from V and 5 bases from J, the junction kept 7 bases outside the gene matches.

The V and J genes are TRBV4-3 and TRBJ2-5, with a tentative D call TRBD2 (5 bases). CDR1 LGHNA and CDR2 YSLEER come from the germline V gene. V gave up 1 base and J gave up 5 bases, with 14 bases separating them. There are 15 residues in the CDR3. The CDR3 DNA reads as TGCGCCAGCAGCCAAGCAGTGGCGGGTGTGGAGACCCAGTACTTC. It yields the protein CASSQAVAGVETQYF.

The CDR3 bases are TGTGCCAGTAGTACCGGGACAGGGGAACAGCCCCAGCATTTT. This sequence encodes CASSTGTGEQPQHF. This chain joins TRBV19 and TRBJ1-5, with 10 positions matching TRBD1. The CDR3 consists of 14 residues. Germline values: CDR1 LNHDA, CDR2 SQIVND (reference sequence). V trimming: 4 bases; J trimming: 7 bases; junction bases outside the gene matches: 4.

Here the CDR3 reads CASSLVIASDTEAFF. As DNA, the CDR3 is TGTGCCAGCAGCTTAGTAATTGCGTCGGACACTGAAGCTTTCTTT. This chain joins TRBV11-3 and TRBJ1-1, with D unresolved. CDR3 length: 15 residues. Germline V gives CDR1 SGHNT, CDR2 YENEEA. The V end lost 1 base, the J end lost 3 bases, and 12 bases lay between the germline ends.

This chain joins TRBV6-1 and TRBJ2-7, with D tentatively TRBD2 (6 bases). The germline V and J ends were trimmed by 2 bases and 6 bases, with 14 bases remaining between them. In germline, CDR1 is MNHNS, CDR2 SASEGT. The CDR3 consists of 14 residues. DNA of the CDR3: TGTGCCAGCAGTGAAAACCCCTGGAGGGTCGAGCAGTACTTC. This codes for CASSENPWRVEQYF.

This chain joins TRBV5-1 and TRBJ1-4; D is ambiguous. V lost 0 bases, J lost 6 bases, and 12 bases lay in between. Germline assignment: CDR1 SGHRS and CDR2 YFSETQ. The CDR3 consists of 15 residues. CDR3 region: CASSLGGRSDEKLFF. CDR3 nucleotides: TGCGCCAGCAGCTTGGGTGGCAGGTCGGATGAAAAACTGTTTTTT.

DNA for the CDR3: TGTGCCAGCAGTGCGACTAGCGGTTCCTACAATGAGCAGTTCTTC. This translates into CASSATSGSYNEQFF. The V gene is TRBV6-5, the J gene TRBJ2-1; 9 nucleotides match TRBD2. Germline CDR1 reads MNHEY; CDR2 reads SVGAGI. Germline trimming cut 5 bases from V and 1 base from J; bases unmatched to any gene: 3. The CDR3 length is 15 residues.

The chain is built from TRBV6-5 and TRBJ2-7; 8 bases fit TRBD1. V lost 6 bases, J lost 3 bases, and 7 bases stayed unmatched. The CDR3 loop spans 14 amino acids. CDR1 and CDR2 (germline): MNHEY, SVGAGI. The CDR3 loop reads CASSPWTGIYEQYF. CDR3 nucleotides: TGTGCCAGCAGCCCCTGGACAGGGATCTACGAGCAGTACTTC.

The V gene is TRBV28, the J gene TRBJ2-5; 9 nucleotides agree with TRBD2. J gave up 2 bases and V 3 bases, and 4 bases lay outside the gene matches. The CDR3 has 15 amino acids. Germline lookup yields CDR1 MDHEN and CDR2 SYDVKM. The CDR3 DNA reads as TGTGCCAGCAGTTTGGGACTAGCTCTTCAAGAGACCCAGTACTTC. Translation gives CASSLGLALQETQYF.

This chain uses TRBV4-3 with TRBJ2-3; D might be TRBD2 (6 bases). V was pared by 3 bases and J by 0 bases, with 19 bases between. There are 18 residues in the CDR3. Per the germline V gene, CDR1 is LGHNA and CDR2 is YSLEER. The DNA of the CDR3 is TGCGCCAGCAGCCAGAGACTTGATGCTAGCGCAAGCACAGATACGCAGTATTTT. The encoded protein is CASSQRLDASASTDTQYF.

The rearrangement joins TRBV9 to TRBJ1-4; TRBD1 aligns across 9 bases. The V gene end was trimmed by 4 bases and the J gene end by 7 bases; junction bases not matched to a gene: 8. This CDR3 region has 15 residues. The germline V gene has CDR1 SGDLS and CDR2 YYNGEE. The DNA of the CDR3 is TGTGCCAGCAGCCCTGGGACAGGGACGGCTGAAAAACTGTTTTTT. Translated: CASSPGTGTAEKLFF.

CDR3: CASSNRSGRDRGSFYGYTF. The DNA for the CDR3 is TGTGCCAGCAGCAATCGTTCCGGACGCGACAGGGGCTCTTTTTATGGCTACACCTTC. V usage is TRBV21-1 and J usage is TRBJ1-2; TRBD1, the table's D call, was not compared with the DNA. TRBV21-1 is a listed pseudogene. The CDR3 is made up of 19 amino acids.

The chain recombines TRBV5-8 with TRBJ2-3; 8 bases line up with TRBD1. This CDR3 is 15 amino acids long. Germline lookup yields CDR1 SGHTS and CDR2 YDEGEE. The J segment lost 2 bases and the V segment lost 7 bases, leaving 9 bases of the junction unmatched. The CDR3 region has the DNA TGTGCCAGCCCCGCCGGACAGGGATTCACAGATACGCAGTATTTT. This gives the protein CASPAGQGFTDTQYF.

The chain employs TRBV29-1 and TRBJ1-2; 8 bases fit TRBD1. Trimming at V came to 7 bases and at J to 6 bases, leaving 19 bases not matched to a gene. The CDR3 runs 16 residues. CDR1 SQVTM and CDR2 ANQGSEA come from the germline V gene. CDR3 protein: CSAEARGGQDQHGYTF. CDR3 nucleotides: TGCAGCGCCGAAGCCAGGGGGGGACAGGACCAACATGGCTACACCTTC.

This sequence joins TRBV5-6 and TRBJ1-1, with 9 bases that match TRBD1. Germline CDR1 is SGHDT and CDR2 is YYEEEE. V shed 1 base and J 6 bases; nucleotides not matched to a gene: 13. The CDR3 loop spans 17 amino acids. CDR3 sequence reads: CASSLNLRDRVFSEAFF. CDR3 coding DNA: TGTGCCAGCAGCTTGAACCTTAGGGACAGGGTTTTCTCTGAAGCTTTCTTT.

The chain recombines TRBV12-5 with TRBJ2-2; 9 nucleotides match TRBD1. This CDR3 is 15 amino acids long. Looked up from germline, CDR1 is LGHNT and CDR2 is FRNRAP. Germline trimming cut 6 bases from V and 1 base from J; bases unmatched to any gene: 3. CDR3 in amino acids: CASGSGQGNTGELFF. CDR3 nucleotides: TGTGCTAGTGGCTCGGGACAGGGGAACACCGGGGAGCTGTTTTTT.

The V and J genes are TRBV6-5 and TRBJ1-5, with TRBD1 matching over 10 bases. The CDR3 has 14 residues. The V gene end was trimmed by 6 bases and the J gene end by 4 bases; junction bases not matched to a gene: 3. Germline V gives CDR1 MNHEY, CDR2 SVGAGI. CDR3: CASSRDRGNQPQHF. The CDR3 coding sequence is TGTGCCAGCAGCCGGGACAGGGGTAATCAGCCCCAGCATTTT.

The chain carries TRBV27 and TRBJ1-6, with 10 bases aligning to TRBD1. The CDR3 is made up of 15 amino acids. Germline V lookup: CDR1 MNHEY, CDR2 SMNVEV (reference sequence). V shed 3 bases, J shed 7 bases, and the junction held 3 bases outside the gene matches. CDR3 residues: CASSFRDRGNSPLHF. CDR3 DNA: TGTGCCAGCAGTTTCCGGGACAGGGGCAATTCACCCCTCCACTTT.

This clone was counted many times. V and J are TRBV5-1 and TRBJ2-6, with 10 positions matching TRBD1. The V gene end was trimmed by 4 bases and the J gene end by 4 bases; junction bases not matched to a gene: 5. This CDR3 contains 16 residues. Germline CDR1 and CDR2: SGHRS and YFSETQ. For the CDR3, the DNA is TGCGCCAGCAGCACCGGGACAGGGGCCGGGGCCAACGTCCTGACTTTC. Translating gives CASSTGTGAGANVLTF.

This sequence joins TRBV19 and TRBJ2-5; D remains ambiguous. Trimming shortened V by 7 bases and J by 7 bases, and 16 bases separated the two germline ends. The CDR3 is 13 amino acids. Germline V CDR1 and CDR2: LNHDA, SQIVND (reference sequence). The CDR3 nucleotides read TGTGCCAGTATGCCAGCTGGGCATTGGACCCAGTACTTC. Protein product: CASMPAGHWTQYF.

The V gene is TRBV11-2, the J gene TRBJ2-3; maybe TRBD1 (5 bases). The CDR3 has 17 amino acids. Germline V gives CDR1 SGHAT, CDR2 FQNNGV. V gave up 0 bases and J gave up 0 bases, with 13 bases separating them. The CDR3 region has the DNA TGTGCCAGCAGCTTAGATGACAGCTATACTAGCACAGATACGCAGTATTTT. It translates to CASSLDDSYTSTDTQYF.

The V gene is TRBV5-4, the J gene TRBJ2-5; 8 bases align to TRBD1. Per germline, CDR1 SGHNT and CDR2 YYREEE (reference sequence). V shed 3 bases and J 4 bases; nucleotides not matched to a gene: 8. This CDR3 has 15 amino acids. The CDR3 loop is CASSSPDRVGETQYF. CDR3 DNA: TGTGCCAGCAGCTCCCCGGACAGGGTGGGAGAGACCCAGTACTTC.

This clone was recorded once. CDR3 nucleotide sequence: TGTGCCAGCAGCTTAGCGCGGTTCAAGCGGGGGGGCTCCACCGGGGAGCTGTTTTTT. Translation: CASSLARFKRGGSTGELFF. The rearrangement links TRBV7-2 to TRBJ2-2; TRBD2 matches at 10 bases. The CDR3 contains 19 residues. The junction had 11 bases not matched to a gene; V was cut back by 0 bases and J by 4 bases. Germline V gene sequence: CDR1 SGHTA, CDR2 FQGNSA.

The chain employs TRBV12-5 and TRBJ1-2; 10 nucleotides match TRBD1. The CDR3 runs 16 residues. After removal of 3 bases from V and 7 bases from J, the junction contained 11 bases not matched to a gene. The germline CDR1 and CDR2 sequences are LGHNT and FRNRAP. This chain's CDR3 is CASGLGTGAGIGGYTF. CDR3 sequence (DNA): TGTGCTAGTGGTTTAGGGACAGGGGCGGGAATAGGTGGCTACACCTTC.